These 23 T cell receptor beta chains share one sample of origin, sequenced in a study of neurological immune-mediated disorders. TCRdb used MiXCR to reprocess the 5' RACE reads, holding one entry per CDR3 protein. The table includes some 35,000 distinct CDR3 sequences, more than 9% detected once. Sequenced sample: CD4+ T cells from blood. All receptors come from a woman in her 30s with HTLV-1-associated myelopathy (HAM/TSP).

This clonotype was recorded many times. The genes are TRBV15 and TRBJ2-6; D is possibly TRBD1 or TRBD2 (5 bases each). Germline lookup yields CDR1 LNHNV and CDR2 YYDKDF (reference sequence). V was cut by 11 bases and J by 0 bases, with 11 bases left in between. This CDR3 is 14 amino acids long. The chain's CDR3 is CASQRGSGANVLTF. CDR3 DNA sequence: TGTGCCTCCCAGAGGGGCTCTGGGGCCAACGTCCTGACTTTC.

About this clonotype itself: A much bigger clone sits one base away, suggesting this may be a read error. In nucleotides, the CDR3 is TGTGCCAGCAGCTTCCCGAGAGGGAGTAACACTGAAGCTTTCTTT. It specifies CASSFPRGSNTEAFF. The rearrangement joins TRBV7-9 to TRBJ1-1; D unclear. Germline V gene data show CDR1 as SEHNR and CDR2 as FQNEAQ (reference sequence). Deletions cut 3 bases from V and 2 bases from J, with 13 bases between. CDR3 size: 15 residues.

This clonotype has at least ten counts. The rearrangement joins TRBV10-3 to TRBJ1-5, with 7 bases identical to TRBD1. Trimming at V came to 5 bases and at J to 0 bases, leaving 4 bases not matched to a gene. CDR1 and CDR2 (germline): ENHRY, SYGVKD. The CDR3 length is 15 residues. The CDR3 DNA reads as TGTGCCATCAGTTCGGACAGGCCTAGCAATCAGCCCCAGCATTTT. Translating gives CAISSDRPSNQPQHF.

This clonotype was seen ten or more times. The rearrangement links TRBV20-1 to TRBJ2-6; D call uncertain. The ends were cut back, 3 bases at V and 2 bases at J, with 5 bases in the middle. CDR1 and CDR2 (germline): DFQATT, SNEGSKA (reference sequence). This CDR3 has 13 residues. CDR3 sequence (DNA): TGCAGTGCTAGGGCAGCTGGGGCCAACGTCCTGACTTTC. Amino acids: CSARAAGANVLTF.

This clonotype has ten or more counts. This CDR3 is CASSLTGDSYEQYF. In nucleotides, the CDR3 is TGTGCCAGCAGTTTGACAGGAGACTCCTACGAGCAGTACTTC. The chain recombines TRBV28 with TRBJ2-7; tentative D call: TRBD1 (6 bases). CDR1 MDHEN and CDR2 SYDVKM come from the germline V gene. There are 14 residues in the CDR3. Deletions cut 3 bases from V and 0 bases from J, with 9 bases between.

This clonotype has at least ten counts. The rearrangement joins TRBV10-3 to TRBJ2-2, with D uncertain. This CDR3 is built from 14 residues. V gave up 4 bases and J gave up 6 bases, with 12 bases separating them. Germline assignment: CDR1 ENHRY and CDR2 SYGVKD. The CDR3 nucleotides are TGTGCCATCAGTGGCGTTCATGATGCCGGGGAGCTGTTTTTT. This gives the protein CAISGVHDAGELFF.

This clonotype was counted ten times or more. The rearrangement uses TRBV5-1 and TRBJ2-3, with a tentative D call TRBD2 (6 bases). The germline V and J ends were trimmed by 0 bases and 3 bases, with 8 bases remaining between them. The CDR3 contains 14 residues. Per the germline V gene, CDR1 is SGHRS and CDR2 is YFSETQ. The CDR3 spells CASSLAGRTDTQYF. In DNA form, the CDR3 reads TGCGCCAGCAGCTTGGCCGGGAGAACAGATACGCAGTATTTT.

This clonotype was counted between two and nine times. This clone may be a read error of a much larger clone one base away. The chain links TRBV5-1 to TRBJ1-2; no clear D. CDR1 is SGHRS, CDR2 YFSETQ, per germline. Trimming took 1 base from V and 5 from J, leaving 18 bases between them. The CDR3 totals 16 residues. The CDR3, as DNA: TGCGCCAGCAGCTTGCATCGGCAGTGGCCTCTATATGGCTACACCTTC. Amino acids: CASSLHRQWPLYGYTF.

This clonotype appeared many times. The chain uses TRBV7-6 and TRBJ2-1, with D tentatively TRBD1 or TRBD2 (6 bases each). V gave up 5 bases and J gave up 5 bases, with 19 bases separating them. CDR3 size: 16 residues. CDR1 is SGHVS and CDR2 is FNYEAQ in the germline V gene. DNA of the CDR3: TGTGCCAGCAGCCCCCTGTTCCGGGGGCCTAACAATGAGCAGTTCTTC. Protein: CASSPLFRGPNNEQFF.

This clonotype has a count of ten or more. The chain recombines TRBV7-9 with TRBJ2-2; 7 bases are shared with TRBD2. Unmatched junction bases numbered 13, after V lost 5 bases and J lost 7 bases. The CDR3 is made up of 16 amino acids. Germline V lookup: CDR1 SEHNR, CDR2 FQNEAQ (reference sequence). The CDR3: CASSRGLTPAGGELFF. The CDR3 DNA is TGTGCCAGCAGCAGGGGACTAACACCTGCCGGCGGGGAGCTGTTTTTT.

V and J are TRBV18 and TRBJ1-1; D is uncertain. This CDR3 region has 14 residues. CDR1 KGHSH and CDR2 LQKENI come from the germline V gene. V was clipped by 4 bases and J by 1 base, with 10 bases between them. The CDR3 DNA is TGTGCCAGCTCACGACTGACGGAGAACACTGAAGCTTTCTTT. Protein product: CASSRLTENTEAFF.

The chain has TRBV4-2 and TRBJ2-3; 9 bases match TRBD2. Germline trimming cut 0 bases from V and 6 bases from J; bases unmatched to any gene: 10. CDR1 is LGHNA, CDR2 YNFKEQ, per germline. This CDR3 contains 17 residues. The CDR3 sequence: CASSQDLRGGSSDTQYF. The CDR3 DNA reads TGTGCCAGCAGCCAAGATCTGCGGGGGGGTTCAAGCGATACGCAGTATTTT.

At least ten counts were recorded for this clonotype. The V call is TRBV20-1, the J call TRBJ1-1, with TRBD1 identical over 10 bases. The CDR3 is made up of 12 amino acids. The germline gives CDR1 DFQATT, CDR2 SNEGSKA (reference sequence). V shed 8 bases, J shed 11 bases, and the junction held 11 bases outside the gene matches. CDR3 protein: CSLFRTGGRAFF. CDR3 coding DNA: TGCAGTTTATTCCGGACAGGGGGACGGGCTTTCTTT.

This clonotype was observed at least ten times. This rearrangement joins TRBV19 to TRBJ1-1; 11 bases match TRBD1. Germline CDR1 LNHDA, CDR2 SQIVND (reference sequence). The CDR3 loop spans 14 amino acids. The junction had 7 bases not matched to a gene; V was cut back by 3 bases and J by 10 bases. The CDR3 DNA sequence: TGTGCCAGTAGTATTGGACAGGGGGCGATGACAGCTTTCTTT. It specifies CASSIGQGAMTAFF.

This clonotype has a count of ten or more. J is TRBJ2-7 and V is TRBV7-8; maybe TRBD2 (8 bases). Trimming took off 6 bases at V and 2 bases at J, with 26 bases between the two ends. CDR3 length: 18 amino acids. Germline V CDR1 and CDR2: SGHVS, FQNEAQ. CDR3 in DNA: TGTGCCAGCAGTTGGCCGGCACAGGGGTTAGCGGGGACCTACGAGCAGTACTTC. Encoded protein: CASSWPAQGLAGTYEQYF.

This clonotype was seen repeatedly, ten times or more. The genes are TRBV14 and TRBJ2-2; D not resolved. This CDR3 is 16 amino acids long. CDR1 and CDR2 from the germline V gene are SGHDN and FVKESK. V gave up 4 bases and J gave up 3 bases, with 15 bases separating them. The CDR3 DNA follows: TGTGCCAGCAGCCCCGCACCAAGGGCAGACACCGGGGAGCTGTTTTTT. The encoded protein is CASSPAPRADTGELFF.

This sequence joins TRBV20-1 and TRBJ1-2; 12 nucleotides agree with TRBD1. J was trimmed by 6 bases and V by 6 bases; bases with no gene match: 8. Germline CDR1 DFQATT, CDR2 SNEGSKA (reference sequence). The CDR3 extends over 14 amino acids. The CDR3 coding sequence is TGCAGTGCCCCGGGACAGGGGGCGAGGAATGGCTACACCTTC. The encoded protein is CSAPGQGARNGYTF.

This clonotype was found many times. This sequence joins TRBV5-1 and TRBJ2-2, with a weak D call TRBD2 (5 bases). CDR1 is SGHRS and CDR2 is YFSETQ in the germline V gene. Trimming cost V 3 bases and J 8 bases, with 8 bases left between them. The CDR3 totals 12 residues. This chain's CDR3 is CASSWERGELFF. CDR3 DNA: TGCGCCAGCAGCTGGGAGAGGGGGGAGCTGTTTTTT.

This clonotype showed up many times. The chain is built from TRBV10-1 and TRBJ2-3, with a tentative D call TRBD2 (5 bases). V was shortened by 7 bases and J by 2 bases, with 16 bases between the two germline ends. Germline V gene sequence: CDR1 WNHNN, CDR2 SYGVQD (reference sequence). The CDR3 spans 15 residues. The CDR3 loop is CASTLRTRHTDTQYF. As DNA, the CDR3 is TGCGCCAGCACACTCCGGACTCGACACACAGATACGCAGTATTTT.

Many counts were recorded for this clonotype. DNA of the CDR3: TGTGCCAGCAGCCTATGGGGACAGGAGGGCAATGAGCAGTTCTTC. Protein sequence: CASSLWGQEGNEQFF. V and J are TRBV7-9 and TRBJ2-1; 8 bases line up with TRBD1. Looked up from germline, CDR1 is SEHNR and CDR2 is FQNEAQ (reference sequence). There are 15 residues in the CDR3. With V trimmed by 5 bases and J by 6 bases, 9 bases remained unmatched. Complete variable domain (other parts from reference TRBV7-9 and TRBJ2-1): DTGVSQNPRHKITKRGQNVTFRCDPISEHNRLYWYRQTLGQGPEFLTYFQNEAQLEKSRLLSDRFSAERPKGSFSTLEIQRTEQGDSAMYLCASSLWGQEGNEQFFGPGTRLTVL.

There are many counts of this clonotype. The chain links TRBV20-1 to TRBJ1-1, with TRBD1 as a possible D gene (5 bases). CDR1 and CDR2 (germline): DFQATT, SNEGSKA (reference sequence). The CDR3 is 12 amino acids. The CDR3 loop reads CSGTSGNTEAFF. In nucleotides, the CDR3 is TGCAGCGGGACTTCGGGGAACACTGAAGCTTTCTTT.

In this sample, this clonotype turned up many times. This chain joins TRBV5-1 and TRBJ2-2; D could derive from TRBD1 or TRBD2 (6 bases each). V lost 0 bases and J 1 base, leaving 13 bases between the germline ends. Germline CDR1 is SGHRS and CDR2 is YFSETQ. The CDR3 is 17 amino acids. The CDR3 protein is CASSLGSGGLNTGELFF. DNA of the CDR3: TGCGCCAGCAGCTTGGGATCCGGGGGCTTGAACACCGGGGAGCTGTTTTTT.

This clonotype occurred many times. The V gene is TRBV6-5, the J gene TRBJ2-3, with 9 positions matching TRBD1. The CDR3 consists of 14 residues. Trimming took 7 bases from V and 3 from J; bases not matched to a gene: 5. Germline-derived CDR1 and CDR2 are MNHEY and SVGAGI. The CDR3 is CASKKQGATDTQYF. CDR3 bases: TGTGCCAGCAAAAAACAGGGGGCGACAGATACGCAGTATTTT.